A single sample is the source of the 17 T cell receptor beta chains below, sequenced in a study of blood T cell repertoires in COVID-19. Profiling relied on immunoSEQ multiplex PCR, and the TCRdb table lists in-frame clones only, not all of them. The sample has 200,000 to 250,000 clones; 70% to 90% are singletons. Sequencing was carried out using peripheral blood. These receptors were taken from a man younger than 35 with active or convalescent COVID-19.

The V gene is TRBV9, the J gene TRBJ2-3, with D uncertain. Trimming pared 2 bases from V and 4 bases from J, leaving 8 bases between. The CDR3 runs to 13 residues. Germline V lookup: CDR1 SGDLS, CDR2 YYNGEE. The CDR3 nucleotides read TGTGCCAGCAGCGTTTCTCAGGCAGATACGCAGTATTTT. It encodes CASSVSQADTQYF. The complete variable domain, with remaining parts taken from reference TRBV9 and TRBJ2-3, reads DSGVTQTPKHLITATGQRVTLRCSPRSGDLSVYWYQQSLDQGLQFLIQYYNGEERAKGNILERFSAQQFPDLHSELNLSSLELGDSALYFCASSVSQADTQYFGPGTRLTVL.

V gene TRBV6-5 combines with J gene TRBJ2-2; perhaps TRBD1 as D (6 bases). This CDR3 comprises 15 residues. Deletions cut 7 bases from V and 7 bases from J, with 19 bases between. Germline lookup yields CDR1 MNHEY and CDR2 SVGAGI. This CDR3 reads CASTTLGAAGGELFF. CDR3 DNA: TGTGCCAGCACCACGTTGGGGGCGGCGGGCGGGGAGCTGTTTTTT.

The CDR3 sequence: CASSQSSGITDTQYF. The CDR3 bases are TGCGCCAGCAGCCAATCCAGCGGGATCACAGATACGCAGTATTTT. The J gene is TRBJ2-3, the V gene TRBV4-3; 7 bases fit TRBD2. The CDR3 is 15 amino acids. In germline, CDR1 is LGHNA, CDR2 YSLEER. The V gene end was trimmed by 2 bases and the J gene end by 2 bases; junction bases not matched to a gene: 4.

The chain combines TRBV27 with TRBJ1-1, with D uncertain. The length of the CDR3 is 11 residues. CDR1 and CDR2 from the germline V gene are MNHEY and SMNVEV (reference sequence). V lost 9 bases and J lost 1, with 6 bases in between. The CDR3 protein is CASGRNTEAFF. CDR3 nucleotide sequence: TGTGCCAGTGGTAGGAACACTGAAGCTTTCTTT.

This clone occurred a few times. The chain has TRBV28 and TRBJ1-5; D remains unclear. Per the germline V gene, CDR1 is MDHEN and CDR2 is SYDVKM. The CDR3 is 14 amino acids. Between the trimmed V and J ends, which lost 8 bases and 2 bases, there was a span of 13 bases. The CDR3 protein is CASGKLIGNQPQHF. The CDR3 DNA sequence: TGTGCCAGCGGAAAACTAATAGGCAATCAGCCCCAGCATTTT.

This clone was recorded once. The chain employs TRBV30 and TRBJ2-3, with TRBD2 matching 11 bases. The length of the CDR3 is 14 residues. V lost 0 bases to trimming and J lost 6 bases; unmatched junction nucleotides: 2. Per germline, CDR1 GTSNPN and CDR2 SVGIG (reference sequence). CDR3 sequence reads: CAWSVLAGDDTQYF. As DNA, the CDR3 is TGTGCCTGGAGTGTACTAGCGGGAGACGATACGCAGTATTTT.

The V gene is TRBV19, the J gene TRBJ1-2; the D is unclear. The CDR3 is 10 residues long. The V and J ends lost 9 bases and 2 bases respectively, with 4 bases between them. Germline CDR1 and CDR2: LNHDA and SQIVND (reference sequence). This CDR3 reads CASRNYGYTF. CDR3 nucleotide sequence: TGTGCCAGCAGAAACTATGGCTACACCTTC.

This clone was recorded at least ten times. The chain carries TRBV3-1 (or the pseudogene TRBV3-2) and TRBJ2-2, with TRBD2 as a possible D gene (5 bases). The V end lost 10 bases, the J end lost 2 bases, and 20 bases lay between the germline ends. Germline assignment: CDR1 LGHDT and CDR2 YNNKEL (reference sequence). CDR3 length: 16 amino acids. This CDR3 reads CATSGIRAFNTGELFF. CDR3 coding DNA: TGTGCCACCTCGGGAATTCGGGCGTTTAACACCGGGGAGCTGTTTTTT.

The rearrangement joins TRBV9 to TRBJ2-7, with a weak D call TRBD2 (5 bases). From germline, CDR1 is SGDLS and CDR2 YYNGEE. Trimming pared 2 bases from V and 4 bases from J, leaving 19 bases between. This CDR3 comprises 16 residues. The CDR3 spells CASSVKPSPDTYEQYF. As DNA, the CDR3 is TGTGCCAGCAGCGTTAAGCCTAGCCCTGATACTTACGAGCAGTACTTC.

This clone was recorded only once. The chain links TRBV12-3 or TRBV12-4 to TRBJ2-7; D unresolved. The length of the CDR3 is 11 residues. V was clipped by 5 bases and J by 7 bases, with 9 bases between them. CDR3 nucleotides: TGTGCCAGCAGTGCCCTCCGGGAGCAGTACTTC. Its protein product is CASSALREQYF.

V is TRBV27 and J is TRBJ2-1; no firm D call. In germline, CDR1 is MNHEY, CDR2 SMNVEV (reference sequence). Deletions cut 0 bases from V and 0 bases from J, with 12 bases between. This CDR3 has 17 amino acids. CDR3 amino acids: CASSLSSQRSSYNEQFF. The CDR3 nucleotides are TGTGCCAGCAGTTTATCGTCCCAGCGTTCCTCCTACAATGAGCAGTTCTTC.

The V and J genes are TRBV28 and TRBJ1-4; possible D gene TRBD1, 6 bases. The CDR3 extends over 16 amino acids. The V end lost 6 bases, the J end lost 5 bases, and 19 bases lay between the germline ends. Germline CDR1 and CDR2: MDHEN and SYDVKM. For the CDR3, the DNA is TGTGCCAGCAGCCCATGGGGGGGGCGAATAAATGAAAAACTGTTTTTT. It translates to CASSPWGGRINEKLFF.

In DNA, the CDR3 is TGTGCCAGCAGTTTGGCGGGAGGGCCTATAAACGAGCAGTACTTC. Its protein is CASSLAGGPINEQYF. J is TRBJ2-7 and V is TRBV28, with TRBD2 identical over 9 bases. This CDR3 spans 15 amino acids. With 3 bases clipped from V and 5 bases from J, the junction kept 8 bases outside the gene matches. The V gene's germline CDR1 is MDHEN and CDR2 SYDVKM.

The DNA for the CDR3 is TGTGCCAGCAGTTTAAATGGGGGACAGCCCTATAGCAATCAGCCCCAGCATTTT. This sequence encodes CASSLNGGQPYSNQPQHF. The V gene is TRBV28, the J gene TRBJ1-5; TRBD1 matches at 7 bases. This CDR3 spans 18 amino acids. The germline gives CDR1 MDHEN, CDR2 SYDVKM. V was clipped by 2 bases and J by 0 bases; unmatched bases: 10.

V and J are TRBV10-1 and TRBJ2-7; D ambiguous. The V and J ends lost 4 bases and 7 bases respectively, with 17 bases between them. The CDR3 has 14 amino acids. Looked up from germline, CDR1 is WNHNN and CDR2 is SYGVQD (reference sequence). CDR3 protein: CASSASGPLWEQYF. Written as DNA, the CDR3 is TGCGCCAGCAGTGCGTCGGGCCCCCTCTGGGAGCAGTACTTC.

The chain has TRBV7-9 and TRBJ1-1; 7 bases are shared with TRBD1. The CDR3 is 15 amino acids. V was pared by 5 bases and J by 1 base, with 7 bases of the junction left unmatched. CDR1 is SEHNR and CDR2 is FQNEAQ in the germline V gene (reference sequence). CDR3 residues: CASSQGVFENTEAFF. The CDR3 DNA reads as TGTGCCAGCAGCCAGGGGGTATTCGAGAACACTGAAGCTTTCTTT.

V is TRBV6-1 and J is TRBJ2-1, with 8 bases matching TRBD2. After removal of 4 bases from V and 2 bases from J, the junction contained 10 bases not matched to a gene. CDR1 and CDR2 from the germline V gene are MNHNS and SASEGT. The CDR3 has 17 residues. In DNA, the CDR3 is TGTGCCAGCAGTGGTCGTGGCAGCGGGGGAACCTACAATGAGCAGTTCTTC. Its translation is CASSGRGSGGTYNEQFF.